The next 20 T cell receptor beta chains were all read from a single sample in a study of OX40 agonist ivuxolimab in advanced cancers. Some clones are missing from TCRdb's copy, which holds only in-frame ones; the method was immunoSEQ multiplex PCR. Of 98,000 or so clones in the sample, approximately 90% were seen once. The specimen comprised CD4+ or CD8+ T cells sorted from blood, sampled in a trial of the OX40 agonist ivuxolimab. These TCRs come from an adult with an advanced solid tumor such as melanoma, head and neck, liver or kidney cancer.

V usage is TRBV18 and J usage is TRBJ2-7; D possibly corresponds to TRBD1 (5 bases). Trimming pared 3 bases from V and 3 bases from J, leaving 9 bases between. The CDR3 extends over 13 amino acids. CDR1 and CDR2 (germline): KGHSH, LQKENI. The CDR3 here is CASSPSGFYEQYF. CDR3 DNA sequence: TGTGCCAGCTCACCCTCAGGGTTCTACGAGCAGTACTTC.

The rearrangement links TRBV18 to TRBJ2-5; tentative D call: TRBD2 (6 bases). This CDR3 comprises 13 residues. V lost 6 bases to trimming and J lost 3 bases, with 11 bases between them. CDR1 KGHSH and CDR2 LQKENI come from the germline V gene. CDR3 residues: CASSGTAKETQYF. As DNA, the CDR3 is TGTGCCAGCTCCGGGACTGCGAAAGAGACCCAGTACTTC.

This chain connects TRBV6-1 to TRBJ2-7; a possible D gene is TRBD2 (6 bases). Trimming stripped 6 bases from V and 3 bases from J, with 12 bases between. Germline CDR1 reads MNHNS; CDR2 reads SASEGT. This CDR3 contains 13 residues. CDR3 DNA sequence: TGTGCCAGCAGAGGAGGAGGGGACTACGAGCAGTACTTC. It is translated as CASRGGGDYEQYF.

The chain is built from TRBV28 and TRBJ2-7; the D is unclear. CDR1 MDHEN and CDR2 SYDVKM come from the germline V gene. The V gene lost 7 bases and the J gene lost 4 bases, with 8 bases spanning the gap. There are 11 residues in the CDR3. The CDR3 DNA reads as TGTGCCAGCACCTCTCTTTACGAGCAGTACTTC. It specifies CASTSLYEQYF.

The chain carries TRBV7-2 and TRBJ2-3, with 10 bases matching TRBD2. V lost 6 bases, J lost 3 bases, and 6 bases stayed unmatched. The CDR3 runs to 15 residues. In germline, CDR1 is SGHTA, CDR2 FQGNSA. CDR3 loop: CASSRTSGMTDTQYF. In DNA form, the CDR3 reads TGTGCCAGCAGTCGTACTAGCGGGATGACAGATACGCAGTATTTT.

The genes are TRBV16 and TRBJ2-5, with D hard to call. The germline V gene encodes CDR1 KGHSY and CDR2 FQNENV. The V end was cut by 0 bases, the J end by 5 bases, with 10 bases between. This CDR3 contains 14 residues. For the CDR3, the DNA is TGTGCCAGCAGCCAATCAGGTTTCGGGGAGACCCAGTACTTC. The encoded protein is CASSQSGFGETQYF.

The rearrangement links TRBV11-3 to TRBJ2-2; no firm D call. CDR3 size: 12 residues. Germline CDR1 reads SGHNT; CDR2 reads YENEEA. V gave up 0 bases and J gave up 7 bases, with 3 bases separating them. CDR3 sequence: CASSLDIGELFF. CDR3 nucleotide sequence: TGTGCCAGCAGCTTAGACATCGGGGAGCTGTTTTTT.

The V call is TRBV7-9, the J call TRBJ2-2, with 13 bases aligning to TRBD2. Germline loops: CDR1 SEHNR, CDR2 FQNEAQ (reference sequence). The CDR3 has 19 amino acids. Germline trimming cut 5 bases from V and 2 bases from J; bases unmatched to any gene: 11. This CDR3 is CASSQLAGGPRRNTGELFF. The CDR3 nucleotides read TGTGCCAGCAGCCAACTAGCGGGAGGGCCCCGACGAAACACCGGGGAGCTGTTTTTT.

The rearrangement uses TRBV4-1 and TRBJ2-1, with 7 positions matching TRBD2. The CDR3 extends over 17 amino acids. J lost 0 bases, V lost 0 bases, and 5 bases had no gene match. Germline V gene data show CDR1 as MGHRA and CDR2 as YSYEKL. The CDR3 loop is CASSQEGRGYSYNEQFF. The DNA of the CDR3 is TGCGCCAGCAGCCAAGAAGGGCGGGGGTACTCCTACAATGAGCAGTTCTTC.

The rearrangement links TRBV6-1 to TRBJ1-5; D is ambiguous. CDR3 size: 13 residues. CDR1 is MNHNS and CDR2 is SASEGT in the germline V gene. Trimming stripped 7 bases from V and 4 bases from J, with 11 bases between. CDR3 bases: TGTGCCAGCACCACCGTCGGGAATCAGCCCCAGCATTTT. Translating gives CASTTVGNQPQHF.

The rearrangement uses TRBV7-2 and TRBJ2-1, with TRBD2 matching 10 bases. Per germline, CDR1 SGHTA and CDR2 FQGNSA. V was pared by 4 bases and J by 6 bases, with 9 bases of the junction left unmatched. The CDR3 has 16 amino acids. The CDR3 region is CASSSPGLAEVNEQFF. In DNA, the CDR3 is TGTGCCAGCAGCTCCCCCGGACTAGCGGAGGTCAATGAGCAGTTCTTC. The full variable domain, in which reference TRBV7-2 and TRBJ2-1 provide the parts outside the CDR3, is GAGVSQSPSNKVTEKGKDVELRCDPISGHTALYWYRQSLGQGLEFLIYFQGNSAPDKSGLPSDRFSAERTGGSVSTLTIQRTQQEDSAVYLCASSSPGLAEVNEQFFGPGTRLTVL.

On this clone: The germline gene is not matched at one end of the junction; a read error may be the cause. The chain couples TRBV19 to TRBJ2-1; 8 bases agree with TRBD2. This CDR3 has 15 amino acids. Germline V gene sequence: CDR1 LNHDA, CDR2 SQIVND (reference sequence). The CDR3 coding sequence is TGTGCCAGTACGGGGGGGAGCGTCTCCTTCAATGAGCAGTTCTTC. This translates into CASTGGSVSFNEQFF.

This rearrangement joins TRBV11-3 to TRBJ2-7; TRBD2 matches at 8 bases. Germline V CDR1 and CDR2: SGHNT, YENEEA. The V gene end was trimmed by 5 bases and the J gene end by 6 bases; junction bases not matched to a gene: 12. This CDR3 is 15 amino acids long. CDR3 protein: CASSLGTRIVVEQYV. The CDR3 DNA reads as TGTGCCAGCAGCCTGGGGACTAGGATAGTTGTCGAGCAGTACGTC.

The chain uses TRBV30 and TRBJ1-6; the D is unclear. V was cut by 3 bases and J by 7 bases, with 16 bases left in between. Germline values: CDR1 GTSNPN, CDR2 SVGIG (reference sequence). The CDR3 has 15 amino acids. CDR3 bases: TGTGCCTGGAGCCCCCTTGGATATCGGAATTCACCCCTCCACTTT. Residues: CAWSPLGYRNSPLHF.

This chain connects TRBV5-1 to TRBJ2-3; 9 bases are a match to TRBD2. V lost 7 bases to trimming and J lost 2 bases; unmatched junction nucleotides: 11. This CDR3 contains 16 residues. Germline V gene sequence: CDR1 SGHRS, CDR2 YFSETQ. Here the CDR3 DNA reads TGCGCCAGCCGGGGGGATAGCGGGAGCCACACAGATACGCAGTATTTT. Its protein is CASRGDSGSHTDTQYF.

The chain carries TRBV5-6 and TRBJ2-1, with TRBD2 matching 9 bases. V gave up 4 bases and J gave up 0 bases; unmatched junction bases: 11. Germline assignment: CDR1 SGHDT and CDR2 YYEEEE. The CDR3 length is 18 residues. The CDR3 sequence is CASSHLRTSASSYNEQFF. The CDR3 DNA reads as TGTGCCAGCAGCCACCTCAGGACTAGCGCGAGCTCCTACAATGAGCAGTTCTTC.

The chain uses TRBV10-3 and TRBJ2-3; no clear D gene. Trimming removed 0 bases at V and 2 bases at J, with 6 bases between. Germline V lookup: CDR1 ENHRY, CDR2 SYGVKD. CDR3 length equals 14 residues. The CDR3 sequence: CAISESKYTDTQYF. The CDR3 DNA is TGTGCCATCAGTGAGTCGAAGTACACAGATACGCAGTATTTT.

The chain uses TRBV29-1 and TRBJ1-3; D not resolved. This CDR3 comprises 13 residues. Trimming removed 6 bases at V and 4 bases at J, with 13 bases between. The germline CDR1 and CDR2 sequences are SQVTM and ANQGSEA. Here the CDR3 reads CSVEQVTGNTIYF. The DNA of the CDR3 is TGCAGCGTAGAACAAGTGACGGGAAACACCATATATTTT.

The chain couples TRBV5-4 to TRBJ2-1; D perhaps matches TRBD2 (5 bases). V lost 4 bases, J lost 8 bases, and 22 bases lay in between. The CDR3 length is 16 residues. Germline V CDR1 and CDR2: SGHNT, YYREEE (reference sequence). Written as DNA, the CDR3 is TGTGCCAGCAGCCCAGGACGGGGATGGGGTTGGGATGAGCAGTTCTTC. Translated, it gives CASSPGRGWGWDEQFF.

This chain joins TRBV19 and TRBJ2-7; 7 bases map to TRBD1. With V trimmed by 4 bases and J by 3 bases, 9 bases remained unmatched. The CDR3 is 15 residues long. Per germline, CDR1 LNHDA and CDR2 SQIVND (reference sequence). Here the CDR3 DNA reads TGTGCCAGTAGTAGCAGGGGGAATGATGGCTACGAGCAGTACTTC. This gives the protein CASSSRGNDGYEQYF.